This T cell receptor (beta chain) was identified during a study of OX40 agonist ivuxolimab in advanced cancers. Background on the study: Among those treated, three patients had partial responses, one with hepatocellular carcinoma and two with cutaneous melanoma.

A note on this clone: What it binds is not known.

Libraries were prepared by immunoSEQ multiplex PCR; TCRdb keeps only in-frame clonotypes and omits some of them. Here the sample spans over 55,000 clones, approximately 90% being singletons. Study results and limitations: Expanded clones belonging to CD8+ T cells outnumbered, on average, those of CD4+.

This CDR3 has 12 amino acids. Trimming took 2 bases from V and 7 from J, leaving 6 bases between them. CDR1 is GTSNPN, CDR2 SVGIG, per germline (reference sequence). Prior autoimmune disease or systemic immunosuppression barred patients. The source of this sequence is an adult with an advanced solid tumor such as melanoma, head and neck, liver or kidney cancer. The material sequenced was CD4+ or CD8+ T cells sorted from blood, taken in a trial of the OX40 agonist ivuxolimab. V is TRBV30 and J is TRBJ1-6; D is unresolved. CDR3 in DNA: TGTGCCTGGAGTTCAATCAATTCACCCCTCCACTTT. It codes for CAWSSINSPLHF.